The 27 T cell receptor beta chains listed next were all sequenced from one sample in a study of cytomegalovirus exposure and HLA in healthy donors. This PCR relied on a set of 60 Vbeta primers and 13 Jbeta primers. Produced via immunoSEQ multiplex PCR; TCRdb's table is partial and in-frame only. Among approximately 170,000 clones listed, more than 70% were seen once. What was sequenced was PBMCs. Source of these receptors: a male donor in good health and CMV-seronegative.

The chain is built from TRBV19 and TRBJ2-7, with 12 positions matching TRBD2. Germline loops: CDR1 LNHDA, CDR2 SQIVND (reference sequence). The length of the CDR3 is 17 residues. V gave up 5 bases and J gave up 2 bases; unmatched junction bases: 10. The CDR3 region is CASSAASGGDRAYEQYF. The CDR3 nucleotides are TGTGCCAGTAGTGCGGCTAGCGGGGGGGATAGAGCCTACGAGCAGTACTTC.

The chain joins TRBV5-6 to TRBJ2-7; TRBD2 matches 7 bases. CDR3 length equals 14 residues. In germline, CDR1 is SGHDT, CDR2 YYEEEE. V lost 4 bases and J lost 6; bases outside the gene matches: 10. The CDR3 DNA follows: TGTGCCAGCAGCCCCCGAGTGGGGGGGGGCGAGCAGTACTTC. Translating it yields CASSPRVGGGEQYF.

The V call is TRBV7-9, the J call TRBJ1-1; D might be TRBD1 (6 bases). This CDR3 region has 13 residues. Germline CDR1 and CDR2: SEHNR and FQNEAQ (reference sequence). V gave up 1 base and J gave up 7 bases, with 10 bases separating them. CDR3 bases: TGTGCCAGCAGCTTAGGCTTGACAGGTGAAGCTTTCTTT. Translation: CASSLGLTGEAFF. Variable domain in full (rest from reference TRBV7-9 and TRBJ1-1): DTGVSQNPRHKITKRGQNVTFRCDPISEHNRLYWYRQTLGQGPEFLTYFQNEAQLEKSRLLSDRFSAERPKGSFSTLEIQRTEQGDSAMYLCASSLGLTGEAFFGQGTRLTVV.

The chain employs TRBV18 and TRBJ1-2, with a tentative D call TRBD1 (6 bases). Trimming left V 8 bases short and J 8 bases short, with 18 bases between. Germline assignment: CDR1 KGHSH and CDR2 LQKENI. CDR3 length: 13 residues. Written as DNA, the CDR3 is TGTGCCAGCGCATCACTTACACAGGGAGGCTACACCTTC. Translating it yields CASASLTQGGYTF.

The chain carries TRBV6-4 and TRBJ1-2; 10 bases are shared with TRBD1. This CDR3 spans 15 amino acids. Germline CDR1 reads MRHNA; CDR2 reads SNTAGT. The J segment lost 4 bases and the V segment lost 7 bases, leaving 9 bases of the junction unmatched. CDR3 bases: TGTGCCAGCAACCTAAGGGACAGGGGCACCTATGGCTACACCTTC. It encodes CASNLRDRGTYGYTF.

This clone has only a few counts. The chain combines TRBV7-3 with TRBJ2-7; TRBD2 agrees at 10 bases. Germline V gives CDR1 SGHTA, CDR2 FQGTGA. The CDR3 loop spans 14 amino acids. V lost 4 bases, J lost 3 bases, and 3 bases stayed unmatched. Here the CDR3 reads CASSYLAGDYEQYF. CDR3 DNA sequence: TGTGCCAGCAGCTACCTAGCGGGAGACTACGAGCAGTACTTC.

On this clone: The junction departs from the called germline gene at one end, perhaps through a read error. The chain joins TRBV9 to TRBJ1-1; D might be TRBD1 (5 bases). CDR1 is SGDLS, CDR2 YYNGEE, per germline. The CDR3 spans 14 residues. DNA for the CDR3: TGTGCCAGCAACGTAGTCGGGGGGGGGACTGAAGCTTTCTTT. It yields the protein CASNVVGGGTEAFF.

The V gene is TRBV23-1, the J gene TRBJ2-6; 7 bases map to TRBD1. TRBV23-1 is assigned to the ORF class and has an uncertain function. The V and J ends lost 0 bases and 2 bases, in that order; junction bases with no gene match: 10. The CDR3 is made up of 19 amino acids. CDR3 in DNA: TGCGCCAGCAGTCAATCGAATCAAGGGGGCCGGCCTGGGGCCAACGTCCTGACTTTC. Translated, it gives CASSQSNQGGRPGANVLTF.

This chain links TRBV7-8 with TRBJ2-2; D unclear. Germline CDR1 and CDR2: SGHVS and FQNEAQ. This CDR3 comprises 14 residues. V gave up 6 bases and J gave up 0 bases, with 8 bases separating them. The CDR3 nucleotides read TGTGCCAGCAGTTACACTACGAACACCGGGGAGCTGTTTTTT. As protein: CASSYTTNTGELFF.

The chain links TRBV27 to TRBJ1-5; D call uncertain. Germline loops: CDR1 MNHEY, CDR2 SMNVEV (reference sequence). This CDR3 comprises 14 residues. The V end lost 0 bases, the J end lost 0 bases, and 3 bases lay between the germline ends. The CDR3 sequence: CASSLSRSNQPQHF. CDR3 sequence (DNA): TGTGCCAGCAGTTTATCGCGTAGCAATCAGCCCCAGCATTTT.

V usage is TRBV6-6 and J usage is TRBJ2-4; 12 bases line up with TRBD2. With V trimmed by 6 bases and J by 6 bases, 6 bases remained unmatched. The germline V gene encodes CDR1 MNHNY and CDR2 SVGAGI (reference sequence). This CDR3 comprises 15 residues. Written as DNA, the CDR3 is TGTGCCAGCAGACCAACTAGCGGGAGGTTAAACATTCAGTACTTC. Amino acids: CASRPTSGRLNIQYF.

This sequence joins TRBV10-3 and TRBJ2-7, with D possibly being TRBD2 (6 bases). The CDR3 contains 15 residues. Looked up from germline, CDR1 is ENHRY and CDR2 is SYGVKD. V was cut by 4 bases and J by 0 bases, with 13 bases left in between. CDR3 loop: CAISAHGGSSYEQYF. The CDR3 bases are TGTGCCATCAGTGCACACGGGGGAAGCTCCTACGAGCAGTACTTC.

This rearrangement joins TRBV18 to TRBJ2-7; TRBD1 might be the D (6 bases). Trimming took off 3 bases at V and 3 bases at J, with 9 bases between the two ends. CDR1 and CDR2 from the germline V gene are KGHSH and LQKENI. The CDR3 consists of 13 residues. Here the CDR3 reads CASSPEGDYEQYF. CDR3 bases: TGTGCCAGCTCACCCGAGGGGGACTACGAGCAGTACTTC.

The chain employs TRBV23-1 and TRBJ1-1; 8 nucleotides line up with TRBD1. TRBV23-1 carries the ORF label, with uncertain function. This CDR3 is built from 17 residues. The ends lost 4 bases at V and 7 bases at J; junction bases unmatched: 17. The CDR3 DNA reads TGCGCCAGCAGTCCAGGACAGGGACTCCCCACAGGCGATGAAGCTTTCTTT. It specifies CASSPGQGLPTGDEAFF.

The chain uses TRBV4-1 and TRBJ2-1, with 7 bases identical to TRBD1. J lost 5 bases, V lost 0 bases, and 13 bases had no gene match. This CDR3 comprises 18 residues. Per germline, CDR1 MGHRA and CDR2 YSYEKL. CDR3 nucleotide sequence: TGCGCCAGCAGCCAAGATTTCCCCGGACAGGTTTCGAACAATGAGCAGTTCTTC. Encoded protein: CASSQDFPGQVSNNEQFF.

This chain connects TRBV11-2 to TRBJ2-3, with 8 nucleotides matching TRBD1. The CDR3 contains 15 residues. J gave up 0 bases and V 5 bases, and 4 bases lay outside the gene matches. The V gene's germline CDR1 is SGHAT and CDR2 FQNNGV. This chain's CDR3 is CASSPWTGSTDTQYF. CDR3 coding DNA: TGTGCCAGCAGCCCCTGGACAGGGAGCACAGATACGCAGTATTTT. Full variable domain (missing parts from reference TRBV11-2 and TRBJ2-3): EAGVAQSPRYKIIEKRQSVAFWCNPISGHATLYWYQQILGQGPKLLIQFQNNGVVDDSQLPKDRFSAERLKGVDSTLKIQPAKLEDSAVYLCASSPWTGSTDTQYFGPGTRLTVL.

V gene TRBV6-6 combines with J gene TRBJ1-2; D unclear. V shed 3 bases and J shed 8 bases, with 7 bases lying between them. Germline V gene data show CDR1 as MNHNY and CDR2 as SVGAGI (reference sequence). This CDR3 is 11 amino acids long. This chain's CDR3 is CASSYERGYTF. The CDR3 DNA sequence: TGTGCCAGCAGTTATGAGCGAGGCTACACCTTC.

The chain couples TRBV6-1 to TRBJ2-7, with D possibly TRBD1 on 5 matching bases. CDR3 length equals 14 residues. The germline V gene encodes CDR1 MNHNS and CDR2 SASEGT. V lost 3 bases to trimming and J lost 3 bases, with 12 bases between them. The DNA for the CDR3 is TGTGCCAGCAGTGAGGCAGGGAAAAACTACGAGCAGTACTTC. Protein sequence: CASSEAGKNYEQYF.

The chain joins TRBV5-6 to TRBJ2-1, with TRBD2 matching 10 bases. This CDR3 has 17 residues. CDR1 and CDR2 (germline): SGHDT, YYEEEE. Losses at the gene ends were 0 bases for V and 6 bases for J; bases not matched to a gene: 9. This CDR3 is CASSLAQRGGLRNEQFF. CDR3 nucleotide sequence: TGTGCCAGCAGCTTGGCCCAGCGGGGGGGCCTCCGCAATGAGCAGTTCTTC.

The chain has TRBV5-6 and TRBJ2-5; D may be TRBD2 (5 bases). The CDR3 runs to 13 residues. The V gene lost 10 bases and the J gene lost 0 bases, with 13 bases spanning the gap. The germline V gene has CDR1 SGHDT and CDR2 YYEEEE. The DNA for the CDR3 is TGTGCCGGAGGAAACACGTACCAAGAGACCCAGTACTTC. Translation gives CAGGNTYQETQYF. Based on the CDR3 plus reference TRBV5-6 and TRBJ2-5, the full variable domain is DAGVTQSPTHLIKTRGQQVTLRCSPKSGHDTVSWYQQALGQGPQFIFQYYEEEERQRGNFPDRFSGHQFPNYSSELNVNALLLGDSALYLCAGGNTYQETQYFGPGTRLLVL.

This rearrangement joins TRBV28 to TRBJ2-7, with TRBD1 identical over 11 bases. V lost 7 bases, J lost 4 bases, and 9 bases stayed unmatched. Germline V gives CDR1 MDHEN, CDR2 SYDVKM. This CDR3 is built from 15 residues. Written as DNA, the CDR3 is TGTGCCAGCACCTCAACCGGGACAGGGGGTTACGAGCAGTACTTC. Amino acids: CASTSTGTGGYEQYF.

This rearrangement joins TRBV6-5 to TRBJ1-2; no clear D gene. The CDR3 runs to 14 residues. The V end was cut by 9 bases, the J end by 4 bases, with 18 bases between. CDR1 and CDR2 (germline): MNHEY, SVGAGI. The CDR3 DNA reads TGTGCCAGTTGTCCTAATACAGATCGCTATGGCTACACCTTC. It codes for CASCPNTDRYGYTF.

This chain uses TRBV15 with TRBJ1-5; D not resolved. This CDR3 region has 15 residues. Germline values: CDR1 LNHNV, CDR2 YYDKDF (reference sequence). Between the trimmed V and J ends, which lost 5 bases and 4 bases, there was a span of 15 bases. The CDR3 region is CATSPSGWGNQPQHF. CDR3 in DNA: TGTGCCACCAGCCCATCGGGGTGGGGTAATCAGCCCCAGCATTTT. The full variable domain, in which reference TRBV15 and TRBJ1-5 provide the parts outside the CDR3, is DAMVIQNPRYQVTQFGKPVTLSCSQTLNHNVMYWYQQKSSQAPKLLFHYYDKDFNNEADTPDNFQSRRPNTSFCFLDIRSPGLGDTAMYLCATSPSGWGNQPQHFGDGTRLSIL.

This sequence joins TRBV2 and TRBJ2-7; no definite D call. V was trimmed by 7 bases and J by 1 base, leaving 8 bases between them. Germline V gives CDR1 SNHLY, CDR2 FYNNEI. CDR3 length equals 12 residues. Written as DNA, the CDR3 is TGTGCCAGCAACTCTCGGTCCTACGAGCAGTACTTC. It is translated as CASNSRSYEQYF.

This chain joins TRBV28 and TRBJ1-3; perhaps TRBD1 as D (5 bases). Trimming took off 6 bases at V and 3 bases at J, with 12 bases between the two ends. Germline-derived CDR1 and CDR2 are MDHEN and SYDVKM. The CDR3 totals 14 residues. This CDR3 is CASRFQGGGNTIYF. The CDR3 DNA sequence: TGTGCCAGCAGATTCCAGGGCGGTGGAAACACCATATATTTT.

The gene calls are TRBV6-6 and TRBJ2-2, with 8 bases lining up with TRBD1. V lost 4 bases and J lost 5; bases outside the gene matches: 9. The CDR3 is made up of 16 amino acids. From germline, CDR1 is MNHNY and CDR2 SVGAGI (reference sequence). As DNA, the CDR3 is TGTGCCAGCAGTTCCCGCGGGACAGGCGGGACCGGGGAGCTGTTTTTT. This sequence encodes CASSSRGTGGTGELFF.

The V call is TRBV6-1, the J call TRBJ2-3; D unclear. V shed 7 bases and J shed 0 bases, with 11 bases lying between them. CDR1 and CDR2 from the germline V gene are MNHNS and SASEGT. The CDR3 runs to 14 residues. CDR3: CASKTRPSTDTQYF. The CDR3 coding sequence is TGTGCCAGCAAAACTCGCCCTAGCACAGATACGCAGTATTTT.